These 5 T cell receptor beta chains originate from one sample sequenced in a study of regulatory T cells in long-lasting Graves disease. Assembly of TCR beta libraries relied on iRepertoire HTBI primers together with Arm-PCR of CDR3 regions. In TCRdb, the multiplex PCR reads were re-called with MiXCR into one record per CDR3 protein. Of roughly 320,000 distinct CDR3 sequences in the sample, approximately 15% are singletons; the top ten hold roughly 27%. The time point is: newly diagnosed GD, antithyroid drugs for less than 3 months. PBMCs provided the RNA from which the TCR library was made. A further study also used this sample, focusing on T cells in Graves' hyperthyroidism and ophthalmopathy.

The sample in question was peripheral blood mononuclear cells (PBMCs), obtained at new diagnosis, from a patient treated with antithyroid drugs. The origin of the receptors is a man aged 40-49 years with Graves disease.

Details on this clonotype: A much bigger clone sits one base away, suggesting this may be a read error. J is TRBJ2-3 and V is TRBV7-2; perhaps TRBD2 as D (6 bases). CDR3 length: 15 amino acids. Germline assignment: CDR1 SGHTA and CDR2 FQGNSA. CDR3 DNA sequence: TGTGCCAGCAGCCCACGCGGTGGGGGGTACGGTGAAGTTTTCTTT. Translating it yields CASSPRGGGYGEVFF.

This clonotype was counted many times. The rearrangement uses TRBV2 and TRBJ2-5; 8 bases match TRBD2. The CDR3 consists of 14 residues. Germline values: CDR1 SNHLY, CDR2 FYNNEI. The J segment lost 1 base and the V segment lost 6 bases, leaving 4 bases of the junction unmatched. The CDR3 loop reads CASRRAGVQETQYF. Written as DNA, the CDR3 is TGTGCCAGCAGGAGAGCGGGGGTCCAAGAGACCCAGTACTTC.

This clonotype was counted many times. V gene TRBV7-2 combines with J gene TRBJ2-3; D is ambiguous. Germline-derived CDR1 and CDR2 are SGHTA and FQGNSA. The CDR3 runs 15 residues. The V end lost 5 bases, the J end lost 2 bases, and 14 bases lay between the germline ends. CDR3 residues: CASSPMVVATDTQYF. Written as DNA, the CDR3 is TGTGCCAGCAGCCCCATGGTAGTTGCCACAGATACGCAGTATTTT.

Turning to this clonotype: A read error may be the cause here, since a much bigger clone is one base away. V gene TRBV12-3 or TRBV12-4 combines with J gene TRBJ1-1; possibly TRBD1 for D (6 bases). The CDR3 extends over 14 amino acids. V was shortened by 7 bases and J by 1 base, with 13 bases between the two germline ends. The CDR3 here is CASIVRGPNTEAFF. The CDR3 coding sequence is TGTGCCAGCATCGTCAGGGGACCGAACACTGAAGCTTTCTTT.

Many counts were recorded for this clonotype. The genes are TRBV19 and TRBJ2-3; 11 bases map to TRBD2. The germline gives CDR1 LNHDA, CDR2 SQIVND (reference sequence). V shed 1 base and J 4 bases; nucleotides not matched to a gene: 10. This CDR3 spans 18 amino acids. The DNA of the CDR3 is TGTGCCAGTAGTATAGCCCCTCTCCTAGCGGGGGGACCAGATACGCAGTATTTT. It yields the protein CASSIAPLLAGGPDTQYF.